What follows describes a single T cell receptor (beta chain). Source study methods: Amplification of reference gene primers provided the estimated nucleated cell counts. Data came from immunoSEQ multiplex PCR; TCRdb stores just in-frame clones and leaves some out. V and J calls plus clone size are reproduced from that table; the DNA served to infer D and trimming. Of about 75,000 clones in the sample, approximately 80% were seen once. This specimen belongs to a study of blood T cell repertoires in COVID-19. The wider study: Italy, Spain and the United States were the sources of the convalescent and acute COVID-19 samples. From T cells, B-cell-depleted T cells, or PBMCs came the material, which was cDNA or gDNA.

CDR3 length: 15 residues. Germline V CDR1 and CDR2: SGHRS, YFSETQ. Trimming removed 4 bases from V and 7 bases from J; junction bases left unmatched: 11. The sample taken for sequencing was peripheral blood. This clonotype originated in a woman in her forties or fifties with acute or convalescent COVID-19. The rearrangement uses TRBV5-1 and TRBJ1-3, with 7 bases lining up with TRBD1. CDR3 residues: CASSNGQAGRNTIYF. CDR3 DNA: TGCGCCAGCAGCAACGGACAGGCCGGCCGGAACACCATATATTTT. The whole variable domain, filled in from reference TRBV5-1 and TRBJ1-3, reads KAGVTQTPRYLIKTRGQQVTLSCSPISGHRSVSWYQQTPGQGLQFLFEYFSETQRNKGNFPGRFSGRQFSNSRSEMNVSTLELGDSALYLCASSNGQAGRNTIYFGEGSWLTVV.